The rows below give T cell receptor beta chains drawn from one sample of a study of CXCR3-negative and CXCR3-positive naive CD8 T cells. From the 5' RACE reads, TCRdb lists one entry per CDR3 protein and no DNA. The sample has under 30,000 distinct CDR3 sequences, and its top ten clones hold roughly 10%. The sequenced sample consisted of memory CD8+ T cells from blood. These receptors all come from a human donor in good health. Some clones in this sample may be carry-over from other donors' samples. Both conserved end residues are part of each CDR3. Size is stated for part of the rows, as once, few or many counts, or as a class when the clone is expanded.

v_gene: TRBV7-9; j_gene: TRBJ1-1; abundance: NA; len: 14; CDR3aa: CASAQAGAGTEAFF
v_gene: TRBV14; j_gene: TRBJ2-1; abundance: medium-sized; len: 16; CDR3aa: CASSLPQGQSYNEQFF
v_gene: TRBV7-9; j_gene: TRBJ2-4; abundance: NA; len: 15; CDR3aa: CASSLPTGAKNIQYF
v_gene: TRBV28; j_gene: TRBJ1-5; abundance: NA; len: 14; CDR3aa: CASSLYGKNQPQHF
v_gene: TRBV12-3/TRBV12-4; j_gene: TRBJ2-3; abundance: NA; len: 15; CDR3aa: CASSSTGGSTDTQYF
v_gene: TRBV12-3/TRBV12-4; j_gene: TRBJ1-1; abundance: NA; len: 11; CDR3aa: CASRGGTEAFF
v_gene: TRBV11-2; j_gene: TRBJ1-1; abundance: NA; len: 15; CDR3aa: CASSFNRGMNTEAFF
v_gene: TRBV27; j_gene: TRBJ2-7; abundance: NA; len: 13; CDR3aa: CASSLSGLYEQYF
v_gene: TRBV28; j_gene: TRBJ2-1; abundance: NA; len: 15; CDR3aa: CASRLLRQGANEQFF
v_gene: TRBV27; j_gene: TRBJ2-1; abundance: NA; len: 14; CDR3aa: CASSWTSWGNEQFF
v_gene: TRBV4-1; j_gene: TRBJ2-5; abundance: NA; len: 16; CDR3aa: CASSQEPGFGGETQYF
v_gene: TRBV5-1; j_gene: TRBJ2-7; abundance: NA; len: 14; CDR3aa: CASSLDSPSYEQYF
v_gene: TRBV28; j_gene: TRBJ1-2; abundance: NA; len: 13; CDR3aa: CASSLTGGRGYTF
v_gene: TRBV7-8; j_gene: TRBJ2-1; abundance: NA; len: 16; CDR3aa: CASSLTAPISYNEQFF
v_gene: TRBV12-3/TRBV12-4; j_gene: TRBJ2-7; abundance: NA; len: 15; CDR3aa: CASRGLAGSSYEQYF
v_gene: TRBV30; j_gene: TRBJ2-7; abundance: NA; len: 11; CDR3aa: CAWSVSGGTYF
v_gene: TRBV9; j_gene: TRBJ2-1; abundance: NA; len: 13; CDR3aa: CASSDSIPDEQFF
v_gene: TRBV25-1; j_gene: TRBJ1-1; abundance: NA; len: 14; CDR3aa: CASSRGGRDTEAFF
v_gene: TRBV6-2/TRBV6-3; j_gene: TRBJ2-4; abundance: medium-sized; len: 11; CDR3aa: CASSRGGAWSF
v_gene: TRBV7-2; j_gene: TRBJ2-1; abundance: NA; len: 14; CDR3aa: CASSLALTASEQFF
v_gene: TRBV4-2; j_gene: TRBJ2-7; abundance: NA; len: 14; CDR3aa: CASSQVGESYEQYF
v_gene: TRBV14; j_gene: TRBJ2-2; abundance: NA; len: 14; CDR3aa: CASSQVSEIGELFF
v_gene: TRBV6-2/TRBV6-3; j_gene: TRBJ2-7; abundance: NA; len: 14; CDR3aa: CASTQGDSAYEQYF
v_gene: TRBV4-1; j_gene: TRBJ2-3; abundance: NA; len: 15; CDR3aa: CASSPPGPGYDTQYF
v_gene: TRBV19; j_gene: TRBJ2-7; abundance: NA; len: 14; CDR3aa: CASEEGQGAYEQYF
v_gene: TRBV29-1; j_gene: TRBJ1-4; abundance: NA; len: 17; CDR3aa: CSVEDLSRPGGYEKLFF
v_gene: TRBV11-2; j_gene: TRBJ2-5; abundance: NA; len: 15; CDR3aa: CASSLKQGGRETQYF
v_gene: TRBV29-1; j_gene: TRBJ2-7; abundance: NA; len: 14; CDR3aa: CSVEEGRESYEQYF
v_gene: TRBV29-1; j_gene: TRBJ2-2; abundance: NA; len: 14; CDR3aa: CSVDGDGLAGELFF